Described below is a single TCR beta chain sequence and its context. Blood samples were obtained at baseline, cycle 4 day 1, and cycle 7 day 1. Profiled with immunoSEQ multiplex PCR; TCRdb holds only in-frame clones, not every one. Here the sample spans approximately 28,000 clones, over 60% being singletons. These data come from a study of OX40 agonist ivuxolimab in advanced cancers. V lost 3 bases and J lost 0; bases outside the gene matches: 8. The CDR3 is 18 amino acids. Germline V CDR1 and CDR2: SEHNR, FQNEAQ (reference sequence). The TCR was taken from an adult with an advanced solid tumor such as melanoma, head and neck, liver or kidney cancer. Material: CD4+ or CD8+ T cells sorted from blood, obtained in a trial of the OX40 agonist ivuxolimab. The chain carries TRBV7-9 and TRBJ1-3, with 10 positions matching TRBD1. This CDR3 is CASSFMRQGAISGNTIYF. CDR3 in DNA: TGTGCCAGCAGCTTCATGAGACAGGGGGCCATCTCTGGAAACACCATATATTTT.